This T cell receptor (beta chain) was profiled in a study of blood T cell repertoires in COVID-19. Study details: Acute-phase and convalescent COVID-19 samples originated in the United States, Italy and Spain. In each case, the material was cDNA or gDNA derived from T cells, B-cell-depleted T cells, or PBMCs.

V was trimmed by 5 bases and J by 7 bases, leaving 14 bases between them. Germline-derived CDR1 and CDR2 are MNHEY and SMNVEV (reference sequence). The CDR3 extends over 13 amino acids. Original analysis: Using reference gene primer amplification, nucleated cell counts were estimated. TCRdb's copy holds only in-frame clones and misses some; the assay was immunoSEQ multiplex PCR. The V and J calls and clone size were taken over from that table, and D and trimming were inferred from the DNA. The data hold approximately 140,000 clones, with over 80% observed a single time. The TCR comes from a man aged 55-75 years with active or convalescent COVID-19. Material for sequencing was peripheral blood. The chain links TRBV27 to TRBJ2-5; D is unresolved. In nucleotides, the CDR3 is TGTGCCAGCAGTCCCTCGCAGGTAGGGACCCAGTACTTC. Protein sequence: CASSPSQVGTQYF.